This T cell receptor beta chain was retrieved from a study of blood T cells in healthy people across ages. With a J-beta primer mix and a sample-barcoded 5' primer, a second PCR ran about 6 to 11 cycles. Unique molecular identifiers of 12 random nucleotides labeled each cDNA. TCRdb ran MiXCR on the 5' RACE reads and lists one entry per CDR3 protein. In the table there are some 1.4 million distinct CDR3 sequences, 42% of which are singletons. Germline V gene lookup returns CDR1 DFQATT and CDR2 SNEGSKA (reference sequence). This CDR3 region has 13 residues. The germline V and J ends were trimmed by 6 bases and 7 bases, with 18 bases remaining between them. This clonotype has just a few counts.

Sequencing used blood. This chain uses TRBV20-1 with TRBJ2-5; the D gene is possibly TRBD1 (5 bases). This clonotype was obtained from a young woman in good health. The CDR3 is CSAASGPDATQYF. The CDR3 DNA sequence: TGCAGTGCCGCCTCAGGGCCTGATGCGACCCAGTACTTC.